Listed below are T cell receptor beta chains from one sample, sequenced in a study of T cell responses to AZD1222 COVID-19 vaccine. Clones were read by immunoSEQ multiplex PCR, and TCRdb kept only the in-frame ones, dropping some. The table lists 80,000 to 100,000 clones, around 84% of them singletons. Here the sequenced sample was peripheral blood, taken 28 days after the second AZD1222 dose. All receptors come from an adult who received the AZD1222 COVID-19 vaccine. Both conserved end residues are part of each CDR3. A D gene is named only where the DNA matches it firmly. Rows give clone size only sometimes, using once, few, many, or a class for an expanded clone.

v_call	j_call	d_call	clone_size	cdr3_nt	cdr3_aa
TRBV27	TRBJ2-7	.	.	TGTGCCAGCAGTTTATTCCAGGACTCCTACGAGCAGTACTTC	CASSLFQDSYEQYF
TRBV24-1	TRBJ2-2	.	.	TGTGCCACCAGAGAGGACAGAGACAACACCGGGGAGCTGTTTTTT	CATREDRDNTGELFF
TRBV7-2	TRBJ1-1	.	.	TGTGCCAGCAGGCCAAGGGGGTGGACGAACACTGAAGCTTTCTTT	CASRPRGWTNTEAFF
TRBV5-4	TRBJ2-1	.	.	TGTGCCAGCAGCTTGGACTTGAGCTCCTACAATGAGCAGTTCTTC	CASSLDLSSYNEQFF
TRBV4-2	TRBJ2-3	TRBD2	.	TGTGCCAGCAGCCAAGACCCGTCCGGGGGGGCAGATACGCAGTATTTT	CASSQDPSGGADTQYF
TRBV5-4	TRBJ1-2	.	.	TGTGCCAGCAGCTTTGAGGGCCTGAACTATGGCTACACCTTC	CASSFEGLNYGYTF
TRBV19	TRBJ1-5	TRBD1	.	TGTGCCAGTAGTATAGGCAGGGGGCTCAATCAGCCCCAGCATTTT	CASSIGRGLNQPQHF
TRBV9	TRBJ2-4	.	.	TGTGCCAGCAGCGTAGATCCCGACAGCAAGGGGGCCAAAAACATTCAGTACTTC	CASSVDPDSKGAKNIQYF
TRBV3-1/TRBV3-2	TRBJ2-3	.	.	TGTGCCAGCAGCCAAGCGGGGGTAGATACGCAGTATTTT	CASSQAGVDTQYF
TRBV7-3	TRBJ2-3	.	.	TGTGCCAGCAGCTCCGGAGCCACAGATACGCAGTATTTT	CASSSGATDTQYF
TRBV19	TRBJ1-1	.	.	TGTGCCAGTAAAGAGGGCGGCACTGAAGCTTTCTTT	CASKEGGTEAFF
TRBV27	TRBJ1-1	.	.	TGTGCCAGCAGTTTAGGGGGGATCTCCACTGAAGCTTTCTTT	CASSLGGISTEAFF
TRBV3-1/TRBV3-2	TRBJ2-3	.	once	TGTGCCAGCAGCCAAGTCGATCGGACGCAGTATTTT	CASSQVDRTQYF
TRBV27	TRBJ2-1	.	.	TGTGCCAGCAACGACGGGAACGGACCCTACAATGAGCAGTTCTTC	CASNDGNGPYNEQFF
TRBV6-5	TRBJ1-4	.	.	TGTGCCAGCAGTTACTCGGGCCAGGGGACCGGGGAAAAACTGTTTTTT	CASSYSGQGTGEKLFF
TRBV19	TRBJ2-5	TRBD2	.	TGTGCCAGTGGGGGACTAGCGGGAAGTGGCCAAGAGACCCAGTACTTC	CASGGLAGSGQETQYF
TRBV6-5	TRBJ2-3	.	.	TGTGCCAGTCGGACGGACCTCACAGATACGCAGTATTTT	CASRTDLTDTQYF
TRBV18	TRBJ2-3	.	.	TGTGCCAGCTCACCACCTGGGCTCGATACGCAGTATTTT	CASSPPGLDTQYF
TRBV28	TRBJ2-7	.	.	TGTGCCAGCACTCTAGGGGGGGCCCCCTACGAGCAGTACTTC	CASTLGGAPYEQYF
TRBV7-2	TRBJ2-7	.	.	TGTGCCAGTTCTAGGGACTTGGTCATTTACGAGCAGTACTTC	CASSRDLVIYEQYF
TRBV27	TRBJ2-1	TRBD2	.	TGTGCCAGCAGTACTAGCGGGGGCAATGAGCAGTTCTTC	CASSTSGGNEQFF
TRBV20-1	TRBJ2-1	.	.	TGCAGTGCCCAGATGGTGGAGCTGTTCTTC	CSAQMVELFF
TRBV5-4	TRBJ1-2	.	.	TGTGCCAGCAGCCTAGACAGAGACTATGGCTACACCTTC	CASSLDRDYGYTF
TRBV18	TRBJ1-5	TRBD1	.	TGTGCCAGCTCGCGGGACAGGGGCAATCAGCCCCAGCATTTT	CASSRDRGNQPQHF
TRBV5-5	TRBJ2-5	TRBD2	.	TGTGCCAGCGGGAGGGGTGGGGAGACCCAGTACTTC	CASGRGGETQYF
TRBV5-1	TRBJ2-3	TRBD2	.	TGCGCCAGCAGCTGGGGACTAGCGGGATTCACAGATACGCAGTATTTT	CASSWGLAGFTDTQYF